This TCR beta chain came from a study of blood T cell repertoires in COVID-19. Study-wide context: COVID-19 samples, acute and convalescent, were from the United States, Italy and Spain. Sources were T cells, B-cell-depleted T cells, or PBMCs; the material itself was cDNA or gDNA.

From germline, CDR1 is SGHTA and CDR2 FQGNSA. V shed 3 bases and J 4 bases; nucleotides not matched to a gene: 5. CDR3 length equals 14 residues. Here immunoSEQ multiplex PCR was the method, and the copy in TCRdb shows in-frame clones only, minus some. The sample has 250,000 to 300,000 clones, around 81% seen once. The source of this sequence is a woman aged 55 to 70 with active or convalescent COVID-19. What was sequenced was peripheral blood. The chain links TRBV7-2 to TRBJ1-2, with TRBD1 identical over 7 bases. CDR3 coding DNA: TGTGCCAGCAGCTTCAGGGGGGTGAGCTATGGCTACACCTTC. Translation: CASSFRGVSYGYTF.